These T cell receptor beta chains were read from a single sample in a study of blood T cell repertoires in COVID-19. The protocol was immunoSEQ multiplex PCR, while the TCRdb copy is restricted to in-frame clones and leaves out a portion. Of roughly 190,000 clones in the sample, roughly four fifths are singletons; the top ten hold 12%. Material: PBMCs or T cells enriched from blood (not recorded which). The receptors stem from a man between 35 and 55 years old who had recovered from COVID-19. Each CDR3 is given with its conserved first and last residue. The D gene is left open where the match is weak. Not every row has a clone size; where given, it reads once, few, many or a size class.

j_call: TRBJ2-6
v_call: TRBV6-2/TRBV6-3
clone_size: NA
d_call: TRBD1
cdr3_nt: TGTGCCAGCAGCCAGACCGGGACAGGGATTTACTCTGGGGCCAACGTCCTGACTTTC
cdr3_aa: CASSQTGTGIYSGANVLTF

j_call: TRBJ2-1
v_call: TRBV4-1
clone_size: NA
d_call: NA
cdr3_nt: TGCGCCAGCAGCCGACAAGCGGATCTCTACAATGAGCAGTTCTTC
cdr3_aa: CASSRQADLYNEQFF

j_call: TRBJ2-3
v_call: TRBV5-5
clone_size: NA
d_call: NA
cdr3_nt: TGTGCCAGCAGCTTGGGGGGCAGGGTGGACACAGATACGCAGTATTTT
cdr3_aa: CASSLGGRVDTDTQYF

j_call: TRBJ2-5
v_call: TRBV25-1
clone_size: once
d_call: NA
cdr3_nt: TGTGCCAGCAGTGAGGGGAGCGGGTCGGAAACCCAGTACTTC
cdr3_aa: CASSEGSGSETQYF

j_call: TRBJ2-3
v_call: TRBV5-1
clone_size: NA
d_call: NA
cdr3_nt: TGCGCCAGCAGCCTCGGACAGAACACAGATACGCAGTATTTT
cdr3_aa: CASSLGQNTDTQYF

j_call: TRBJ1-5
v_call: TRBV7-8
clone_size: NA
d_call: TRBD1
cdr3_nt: TGTGCCAGCAGCTCCGCCGGACAGGGGCATCAGCCCCAGCATTTT
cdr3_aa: CASSSAGQGHQPQHF

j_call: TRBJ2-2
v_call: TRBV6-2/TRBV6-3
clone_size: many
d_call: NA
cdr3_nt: TGTGCCAGCAGTTACTCGGCAGTCACCGGGGAGCTGTTTTTT
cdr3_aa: CASSYSAVTGELFF

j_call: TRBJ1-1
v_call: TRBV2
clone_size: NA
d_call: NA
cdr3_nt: TGTGCCAGCAGTGACGGGGGACGCACTGAAGCTTTCTTT
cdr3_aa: CASSDGGRTEAFF

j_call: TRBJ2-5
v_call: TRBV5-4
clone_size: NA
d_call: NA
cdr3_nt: TGTGCCAGCAGCTCCCCCGGAGCCCAAGAGACCCAGTACTTC
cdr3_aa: CASSSPGAQETQYF

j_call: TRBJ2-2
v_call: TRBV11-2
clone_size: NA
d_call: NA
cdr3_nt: TGTGCCAGCAGCTCTCTAGCAACGAACACCGGGGAGCTGTTTTTT
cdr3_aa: CASSSLATNTGELFF

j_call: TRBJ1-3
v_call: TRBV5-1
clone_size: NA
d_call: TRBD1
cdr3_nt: TGCGCCAGCAGCTTGGCACAGGGGGCATCTGGAAACACCATATATTTT
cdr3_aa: CASSLAQGASGNTIYF

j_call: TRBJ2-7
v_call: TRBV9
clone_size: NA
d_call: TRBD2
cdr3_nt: TGTGCCAGCAGCCGGACTAGCGGCTCCTACGAGCAGTACTTC
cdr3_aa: CASSRTSGSYEQYF

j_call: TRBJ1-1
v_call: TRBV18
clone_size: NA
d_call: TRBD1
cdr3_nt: TGTGCCAGCTCACCGGACAGGGGGCTGAACACTGAAGCTTTCTTT
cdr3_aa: CASSPDRGLNTEAFF

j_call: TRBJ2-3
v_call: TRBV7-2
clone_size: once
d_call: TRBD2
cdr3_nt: TGTGCCAGCAGCACCCCAGCGGGGGGCGCAGATACGCAGTATTTT
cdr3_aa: CASSTPAGGADTQYF

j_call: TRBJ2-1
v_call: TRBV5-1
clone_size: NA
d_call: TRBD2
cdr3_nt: TGCGCCAGCAGGGGACTAGCGGTTTCCTACAATGAGCAGTTCTTC
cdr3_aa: CASRGLAVSYNEQFF

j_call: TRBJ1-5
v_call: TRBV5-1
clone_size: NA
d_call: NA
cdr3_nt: TGCGCCAGCAGCAGCGAACCAGTCAGCACCAATCAGCCCCAGCATTTT
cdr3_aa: CASSSEPVSTNQPQHF

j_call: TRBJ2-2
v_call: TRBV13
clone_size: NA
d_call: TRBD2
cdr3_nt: TGTGCCAGCAGCACCGGGACTAGCGGGAGGGGGACCGGGGAGCTGTTTTTT
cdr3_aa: CASSTGTSGRGTGELFF

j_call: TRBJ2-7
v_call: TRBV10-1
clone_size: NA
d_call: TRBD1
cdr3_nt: TGCGCCAGCATGCCGGGACAGGGACCCTACGAGCAGTACTTC
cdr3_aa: CASMPGQGPYEQYF

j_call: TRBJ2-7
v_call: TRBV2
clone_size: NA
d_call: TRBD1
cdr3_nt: TGTGCCACGATCCGGGACAGGGGGTACGAGCAGTACTTC
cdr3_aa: CATIRDRGYEQYF

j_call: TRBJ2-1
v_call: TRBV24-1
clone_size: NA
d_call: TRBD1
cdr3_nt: TGTGCCACCAGTGACGTGGACAGGGATTACAATGAGCAGTTCTTC
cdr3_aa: CATSDVDRDYNEQFF

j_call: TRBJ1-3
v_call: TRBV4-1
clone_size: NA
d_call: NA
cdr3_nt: TGCGCCAGCAGCCAACCCAGCTCTGGAAACACCATATATTTT
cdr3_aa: CASSQPSSGNTIYF

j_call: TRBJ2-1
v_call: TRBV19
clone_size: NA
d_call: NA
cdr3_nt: TGTGCCATACGCGCCAATGAGCAGTTCTTC
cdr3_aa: CAIRANEQFF

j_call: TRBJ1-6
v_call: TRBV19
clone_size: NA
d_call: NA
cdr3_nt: TGTGCCAGTAGGACCCAGGGATATAATTCACCCCTCCACTTT
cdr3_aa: CASRTQGYNSPLHF

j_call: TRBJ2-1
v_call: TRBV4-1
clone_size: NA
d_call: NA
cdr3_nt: TGCGCCAGCAGCCAAGATCTTGGCGGGTACCTCGCGGAGCAGTTCTTC
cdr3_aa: CASSQDLGGYLAEQFF

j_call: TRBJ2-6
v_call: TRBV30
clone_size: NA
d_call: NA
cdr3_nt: TGTGCCTGGAAAGGGGGCTCTGGGGCCAACGTCCTGACTTTC
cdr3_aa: CAWKGGSGANVLTF

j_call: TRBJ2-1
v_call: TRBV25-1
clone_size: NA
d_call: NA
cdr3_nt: TGTGCCAGCAGTGTCGTGGCTAGTATATACAATGAGCAGTTCTTC
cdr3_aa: CASSVVASIYNEQFF

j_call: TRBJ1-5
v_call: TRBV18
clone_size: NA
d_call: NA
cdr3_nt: TGTGCCAGCTCACCAAAGGTGGTGGAGGGCATTGGTCAGCCCCAGCATTTT
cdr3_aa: CASSPKVVEGIGQPQHF

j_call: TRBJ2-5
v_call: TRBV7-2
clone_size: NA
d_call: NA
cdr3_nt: TGTGCCAGCAGCTCGGGACAACGAGAGACCCAGTACTTC
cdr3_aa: CASSSGQRETQYF

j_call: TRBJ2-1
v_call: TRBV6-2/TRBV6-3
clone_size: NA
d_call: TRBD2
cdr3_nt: TGTGCCAGCAGTTACCCCACTAGCGGGAGCAATGAGCAGTTCTTC
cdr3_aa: CASSYPTSGSNEQFF

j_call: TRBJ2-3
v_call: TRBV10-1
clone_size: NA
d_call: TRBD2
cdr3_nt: TGCGCCAGCAGTGAGCTAAAGCGGGGGTTCACAGATACGCAGTATTTT
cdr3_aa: CASSELKRGFTDTQYF

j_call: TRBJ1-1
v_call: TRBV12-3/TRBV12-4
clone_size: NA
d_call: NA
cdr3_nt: TGTGCCAGCAGTTTAGATGGCAACACTGAAGCTTTCTTT
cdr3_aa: CASSLDGNTEAFF

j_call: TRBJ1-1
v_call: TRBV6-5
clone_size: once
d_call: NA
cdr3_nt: TGTGCCACCAAATACAGTAACACTGAAGCTTTCTTT
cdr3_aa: CATKYSNTEAFF

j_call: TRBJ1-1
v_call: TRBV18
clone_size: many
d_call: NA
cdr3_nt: TGTGCCAGCTCACCCGAGTGGAACACTGAAGCTTTCTTT
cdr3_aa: CASSPEWNTEAFF

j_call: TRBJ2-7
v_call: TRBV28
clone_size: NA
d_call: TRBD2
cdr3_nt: TGTGCCAGCAGTTTATTTGCTAGCGGGAGTACCTACGAGCAGTACTTC
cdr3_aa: CASSLFASGSTYEQYF

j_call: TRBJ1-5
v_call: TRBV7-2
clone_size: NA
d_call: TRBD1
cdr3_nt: TGTGCCAGCGGACAGGGGGCTAACAATCAGCCCCAGCATTTT
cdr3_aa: CASGQGANNQPQHF

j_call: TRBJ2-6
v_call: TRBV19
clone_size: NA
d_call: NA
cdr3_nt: TGTGCCAGTAGTAATGGCAGGGCCTCTGGGGCCAACGTCCTGACTTTC
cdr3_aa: CASSNGRASGANVLTF

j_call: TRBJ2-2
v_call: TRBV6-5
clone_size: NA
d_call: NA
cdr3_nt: TGTGCCAGCAGTCGCGAGCGCACCGGGGAGCTGTTTTTT
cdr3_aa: CASSRERTGELFF

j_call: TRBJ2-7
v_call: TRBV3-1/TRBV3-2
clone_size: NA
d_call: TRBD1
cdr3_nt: TGTGCCAGCAGCCAAGAGGGGACAGGTAGCGAGCAGTACTTC
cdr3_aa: CASSQEGTGSEQYF

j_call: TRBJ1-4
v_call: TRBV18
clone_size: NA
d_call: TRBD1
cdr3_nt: TGTGCCAGCTCACCACAGAAGGGGGCGGGTGAAAAACTGTTTTTT
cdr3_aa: CASSPQKGAGEKLFF

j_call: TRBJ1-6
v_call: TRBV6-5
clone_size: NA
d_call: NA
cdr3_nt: TGTGCCAGCAGTTTATACAGACCTAATAATTCACCCCTCCACTTT
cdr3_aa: CASSLYRPNNSPLHF

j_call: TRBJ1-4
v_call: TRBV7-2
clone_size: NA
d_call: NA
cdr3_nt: TGTGCCAGCAGCTTAGCGGGAGGAACTAATGAAAAACTGTTTTTT
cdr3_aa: CASSLAGGTNEKLFF

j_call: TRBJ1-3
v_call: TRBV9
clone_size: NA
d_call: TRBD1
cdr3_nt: TGTGCCAGCAGCGCCTCTGACAGGGGAGGAGGAAACACCATATATTTT
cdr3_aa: CASSASDRGGGNTIYF

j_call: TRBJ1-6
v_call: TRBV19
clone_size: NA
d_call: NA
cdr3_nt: TGTGCCAGTAGTATCACAGGGAATTCACCCCTCCACTTT
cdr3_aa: CASSITGNSPLHF

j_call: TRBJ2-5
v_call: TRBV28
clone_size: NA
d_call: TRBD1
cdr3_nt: TGTGCCAGCATGGGGTCGACAGGGCAAGAGACCCAGTACTTC
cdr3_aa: CASMGSTGQETQYF

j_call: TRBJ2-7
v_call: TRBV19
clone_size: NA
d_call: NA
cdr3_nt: TGTGCCAGTAGTATAGATCCCTCGCGGGTCTACGAGCAGTACTTC
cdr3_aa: CASSIDPSRVYEQYF

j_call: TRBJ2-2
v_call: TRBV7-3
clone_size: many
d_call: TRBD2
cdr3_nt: TGTGCCAGCAGCACGGTAGCGGGGGCGAACACCGGGGAGCTGTTTTTT
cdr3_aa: CASSTVAGANTGELFF

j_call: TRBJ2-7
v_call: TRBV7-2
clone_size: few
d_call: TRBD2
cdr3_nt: TGTGCCAGCAGCTTAAGGGCTAGCGGGAGTGCCTACGAGCAGTACTTC
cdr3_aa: CASSLRASGSAYEQYF

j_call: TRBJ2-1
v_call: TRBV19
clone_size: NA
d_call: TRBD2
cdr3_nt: TGTGCCAGTAAGCCGACTAGCGGGTATTACAATGAGCAGTTCTTC
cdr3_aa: CASKPTSGYYNEQFF

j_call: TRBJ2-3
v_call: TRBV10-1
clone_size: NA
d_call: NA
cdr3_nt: TGCGCCAGCAGTGAGTCGAGAGCAGATACGCAGTATTTT
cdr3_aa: CASSESRADTQYF

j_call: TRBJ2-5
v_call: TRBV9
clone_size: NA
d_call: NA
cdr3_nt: TGTGCCAGCAGCGTAGGAGGGGGGGGACCCGTACAAGAGACCCAGTACTTC
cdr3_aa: CASSVGGGGPVQETQYF

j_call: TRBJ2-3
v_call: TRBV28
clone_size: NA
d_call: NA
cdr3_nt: TGTGCCAGCAGACCATCAGGGGTGCCAGATACGCAGTATTTT
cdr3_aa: CASRPSGVPDTQYF

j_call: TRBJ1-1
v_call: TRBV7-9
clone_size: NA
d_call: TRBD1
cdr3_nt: TGTGCCAGCAGCCAACAGGGGTTCATCACTGAAGCTTTCTTT
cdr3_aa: CASSQQGFITEAFF

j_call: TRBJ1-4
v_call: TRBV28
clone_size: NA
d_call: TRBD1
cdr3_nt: TGTGCCGTAACTAACAGGGGCCCTAATGAAAAACTGTTTTTT
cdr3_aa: CAVTNRGPNEKLFF